Detailed here is one T cell receptor (beta chain). Its antigen target is currently unknown. Within one base of it there is no much larger clone, and no base qualities were kept. TCRbeta CDR3 regions were amplified from genomic DNA by means of the immunoSEQ Assay, a bias-controlled multiplex PCR. The source study handled its data this way. The number of nucleated cells in each sample was estimated from the amplification of reference gene primers within the assay. Sequence reads were collapsed and filtered to measure the absolute abundance of every unique TCRbeta CDR3 rearrangement. For each sample, productive Simpson clonality was calculated by taking the square root of Simpson's diversity index across productive rearrangements. Here the immuneACCESS table is served through TCRdb, limited to in-frame sequences with V and J called. Missing clones are a known gap in these copies; in checked studies unresolved V genes cover under half, and the rest lacks a known reason. The D gene and trimming were derived from the DNA, and the V and J assignments and clone size from that table. Here the sample has about 180,000 clones; roughly 83% occur a single time. The ten largest make up approximately 1.4% of the sample.

Collaborating institutions collected whole blood in K2EDTA tubes following their own protocols. For TCRbeta analysis, collaborators shipped samples in one of three forms: frozen whole blood, isolated PBMCs, or DNA extracted from either of those sample types. These data originate in a study of blood T cell repertoires in COVID-19 (dated by TCRdb to the early 2020s). Concerning the study at large: Samples from collaborators originated in the United States, Italy and Spain and spanned both the acute and convalescent phases of COVID-19. Deeply sampled blood TCRbeta repertoires from subjects exposed to, actively infected with, or recovered from COVID-19 were included in the dataset. Sample metadata almost always included a de-identified subject ID, COVID-19 status, age in years and sex. Where available, HLA class I and class II types were obtained from metadata supplied by the sample provider rather than from assay-based typing. The material from the prospective study consisted of cDNA or gDNA derived from T cells, B-cell-depleted T cells, or PBMCs. The samples were drawn from the first 160 participants of the ongoing ImmuneRACE study and from 1,254 subjects provided by 6 global collaborators. The repertoires were released in a freely available public database intended as a resource for research on the immune response to SARS-CoV-2. The research as a whole found: The amount of clinical and demographic metadata varied by source and participant and was provided uncurated.

The CDR3 numbers 14 residues from cysteine through phenylalanine. The CDR3 DNA has 42 bases and is translated from base 1. Reading the germline V gene gives CDR1 SQVTM and CDR2 ANQGSEA. The junction shows trimming of 4 bases on V and 6 bases on J, and the gene matches do not reach 11 bases of it. Sequences were obtained from peripheral blood. The V and J genes are TRBV29-1 and TRBJ1-2, with 7 junctional bases fitting TRBD1. The TCR originated in a human donor in a cohort sampled during active COVID-19. For the CDR3, the sequence is CSVGRGLIDNGYTF. The DNA sequence is as follows: TGCAGCGTTGGGAGGGGGCTGATTGATAATGGCTACACCTTC. With the portions outside the CDR3 filled from the reference TRBV29-1 and TRBJ1-2 genes, the complete variable region becomes SAVISQKPSRDICQRGTSLTIQCQVDSQVTMMFWYRQQPGQSLTLIATANQGSEATYESGFVIDKFPISRPNLTFSTLTVSNMSPEDSSIYLCSVGRGLIDNGYTFGSGTRLTVV.